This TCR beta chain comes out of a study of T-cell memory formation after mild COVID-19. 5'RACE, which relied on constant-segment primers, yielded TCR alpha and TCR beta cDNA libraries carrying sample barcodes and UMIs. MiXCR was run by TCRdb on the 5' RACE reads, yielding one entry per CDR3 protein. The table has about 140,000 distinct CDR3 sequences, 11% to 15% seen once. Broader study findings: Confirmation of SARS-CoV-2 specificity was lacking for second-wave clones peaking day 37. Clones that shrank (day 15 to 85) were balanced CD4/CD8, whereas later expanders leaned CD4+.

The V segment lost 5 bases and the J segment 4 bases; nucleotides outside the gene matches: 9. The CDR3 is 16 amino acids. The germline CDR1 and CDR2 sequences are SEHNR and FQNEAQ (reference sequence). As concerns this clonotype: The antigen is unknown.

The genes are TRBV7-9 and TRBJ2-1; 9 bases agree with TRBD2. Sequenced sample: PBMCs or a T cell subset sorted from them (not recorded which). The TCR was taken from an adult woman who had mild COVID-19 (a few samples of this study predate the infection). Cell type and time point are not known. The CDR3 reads CASSLAGLALYNEQFF. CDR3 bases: TGTGCCAGCAGCCTCGCCGGACTAGCGTTATACAATGAGCAGTTCTTC.